What follows is one T cell receptor beta chain and its context. The target antigen is unknown. The sample comes from a study of graft-versus-host responses after intestinal transplantation. Generated by immunoSEQ multiplex PCR, the TCRdb table keeps only in-frame clones and is missing some. The sample contains approximately 54,000 clones, 84% of which appear only once. This CDR3 has 13 residues. V was shortened by 1 base and J by 3 bases, with 5 bases between the two germline ends. CDR1 SGHKS and CDR2 YYEKEE come from the germline V gene (reference sequence). Sequenced material: unstimulated CD4+ T cells sorted from spleen or lymph node cells, taken before transplant. The sequence came from a human donor who was the organ donor for an intestinal transplant. This chain joins TRBV5-5 and TRBJ1-5; unclear D gene. The CDR3 sequence: CASSLLNNQPQHF. In nucleotides, the CDR3 is TGTGCCAGCAGCTTGCTTAACAATCAGCCCCAGCATTTT.